This entry lists 7 T cell receptor beta chains sequenced from one sample in a study of blood T cell repertoires in COVID-19. The method was immunoSEQ multiplex PCR; TCRdb's version includes in-frame clones alone and lacks a portion of them. The repertoire includes some 76,000 clones, roughly 90% of them detected once, and about 0.5% sits in the top ten. Source material: peripheral blood. The receptors originated from a man aged 60 to 69 with acute or convalescent COVID-19.

This chain uses TRBV4-2 with TRBJ2-5; the D gene is possibly TRBD2 (6 bases). Germline CDR1 reads LGHNA; CDR2 reads YNFKEQ. Trimming shortened V by 1 base and J by 9 bases, and 15 bases separated the two germline ends. The CDR3 totals 14 residues. Here the CDR3 DNA reads TGTGCCAGCAGCCAAGTAGGAGGGACCGGGGCCCAGTACTTC. It is translated as CASSQVGGTGAQYF.

J is TRBJ2-1 and V is TRBV6-5; a possible D gene is TRBD2 (5 bases). V was clipped by 4 bases and J by 3 bases, with 13 bases between them. The CDR3 totals 15 residues. Per germline, CDR1 MNHEY and CDR2 SVGAGI. The CDR3 coding sequence is TGTGCCAGCAGTTCCTCTGGCGGGTACTACAATGAGCAGTTCTTC. Protein sequence: CASSSSGGYYNEQFF.

In this sample, this clone turned up once. The rearrangement uses TRBV18 and TRBJ2-2; TRBD1 might be the D (5 bases). Between the trimmed V and J ends, which lost 2 bases and 3 bases, there was a span of 16 bases. Germline V gene data show CDR1 as KGHSH and CDR2 as LQKENI. The CDR3 has 17 amino acids. The CDR3 bases are TGTGCCAGCTCACCATCTTCCCAGGGTCGCGACACCGGGGAGCTGTTTTTT. Protein: CASSPSSQGRDTGELFF.

The chain recombines TRBV6-5 with TRBJ2-1; 8 bases match TRBD2. Unmatched junction bases numbered 9, after V lost 5 bases and J lost 6 bases. The CDR3 is 15 amino acids. Germline lookup yields CDR1 MNHEY and CDR2 SVGAGI. CDR3 region: CASSRPGLVGNEQFF. CDR3 coding DNA: TGTGCCAGCAGTCGACCGGGACTAGTGGGCAATGAGCAGTTCTTC.

The chain has TRBV19 and TRBJ1-5, with 8 bases that match TRBD1. Germline assignment: CDR1 LNHDA and CDR2 SQIVND (reference sequence). The CDR3 is 14 amino acids. With 3 bases clipped from V and 7 bases from J, the junction kept 5 bases outside the gene matches. The CDR3 DNA reads as TGTGCCAGTAGTATGGACAGGGAGTACCAGCCCCAGCATTTT. It encodes CASSMDREYQPQHF.

V gene TRBV4-1 combines with J gene TRBJ2-7; unclear D gene. The CDR3 runs to 12 residues. From germline, CDR1 is MGHRA and CDR2 YSYEKL. Trimming pared 0 bases from V and 6 bases from J, leaving 6 bases between. The CDR3 DNA is TGCGCCAGCAGCCAAGAAAGGAGCGAGCAGTACTTC. Encoded protein: CASSQERSEQYF.

The V call is TRBV6-1, the J call TRBJ1-5, with a possible D match to TRBD1 (5 bases). The CDR3 is 16 residues long. V gave up 1 base and J gave up 7 bases, with 17 bases separating them. Germline CDR1 is MNHNS and CDR2 is SASEGT. The CDR3 here is CASSEGVWGVGQPQHF. DNA for the CDR3: TGTGCCAGCAGTGAAGGTGTGTGGGGGGTTGGACAGCCCCAGCATTTT.